The 2 T cell receptor beta chains in this list originate from one sample, sequenced in a study of T cell repertoires in cytomegalovirus infection. Their antigens are not known. From the reads, TCRdb called clonotypes with MiXCR, one entry per CDR3 protein. The table shows roughly 110,000 distinct CDR3 sequences, with about 9.5% occurring only once. Material: PBMCs, sequenced either directly or after in vitro stimulation (not recorded which). The receptors stem from a human donor in good health (CMV status not recorded). Some clones in this sample may be carry-over from other donors' samples.

This clonotype was found many times. This chain connects TRBV7-8 to TRBJ2-7; D remains unclear. The CDR3 consists of 13 residues. Trimming shortened V by 1 base and J by 3 bases, and 7 bases separated the two germline ends. The V gene's germline CDR1 is SGHVS and CDR2 FQNEAQ. CDR3: CASSLGSNYEQYV. In DNA form, the CDR3 reads TGTGCCAGCAGCTTAGGATCGAACTACGAGCAGTACGTC.

There are a few counts of this clonotype. The chain is built from TRBV5-4 and TRBJ1-2; possible D gene TRBD1, 5 bases. The CDR3 loop spans 11 amino acids. V was trimmed by 7 bases and J by 5 bases, leaving 9 bases between them. Germline loops: CDR1 SGHNT, CDR2 YYREEE (reference sequence). CDR3 DNA: TGTGCCAGCGGGGGGATTTATGGCTACACCTTC. Translated, it gives CASGGIYGYTF.